This T cell receptor (beta chain) is from a study of technical replicates of blood from a handful of donors. CDR3 length: 16 amino acids. The germline V and J ends were trimmed by 5 bases and 3 bases, with 19 bases remaining between them. Germline CDR1 is MNHEY and CDR2 is SMNVEV (reference sequence). Profiling relied on immunoSEQ multiplex PCR, and the TCRdb table lists in-frame clones only, not all of them. Of tens of thousands of clones in the sample, 93% were seen once. The chain employs TRBV27 and TRBJ1-1, with TRBD1 as a possible D gene (6 bases). The sequence was obtained from a human donor in good health. Sequences were obtained from T cells isolated from PBMCs. CDR3 nucleotides: TGTGCCAGCAGTCATAAAGGGGGACAACCGCACACTGAAGCTTTCTTT. This encodes CASSHKGGQPHTEAFF.